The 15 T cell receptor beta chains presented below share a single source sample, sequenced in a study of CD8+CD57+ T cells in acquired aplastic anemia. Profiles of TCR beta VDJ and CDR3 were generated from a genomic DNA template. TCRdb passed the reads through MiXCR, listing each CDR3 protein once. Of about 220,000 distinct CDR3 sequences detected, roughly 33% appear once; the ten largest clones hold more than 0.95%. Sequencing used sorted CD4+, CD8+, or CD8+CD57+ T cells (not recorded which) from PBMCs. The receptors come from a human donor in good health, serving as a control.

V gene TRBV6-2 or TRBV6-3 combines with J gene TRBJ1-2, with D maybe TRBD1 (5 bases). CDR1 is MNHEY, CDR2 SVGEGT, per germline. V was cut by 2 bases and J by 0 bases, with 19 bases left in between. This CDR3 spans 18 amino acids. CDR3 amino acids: CASSYTRRGLLANYGYTF. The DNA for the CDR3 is TGTGCCAGCAGTTACACCCGGCGGGGCCTGTTAGCTAACTATGGCTACACCTTC.

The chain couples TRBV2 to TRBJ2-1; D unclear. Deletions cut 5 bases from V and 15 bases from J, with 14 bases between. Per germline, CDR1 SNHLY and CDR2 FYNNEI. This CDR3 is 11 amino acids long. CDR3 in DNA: TGTGCCAGCAGTTCCCTCAAAGGTGCGTTCTTC. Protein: CASSSLKGAFF. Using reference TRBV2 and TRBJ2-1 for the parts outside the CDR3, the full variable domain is EPEVTQTPSHQVTQMGQEVILRCVPISNHLYFYWYRQILGQKVEFLVSFYNNEISEKSEIFDDQFSVERPDGSNFTLKIRSTKLEDSAMYFCASSSLKGAFFGPGTRLTVL.

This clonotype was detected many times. The CDR3 DNA is TGTGCCACCAGTTCGGCCCCAGGGGCCAAGATCACGCATAGCTCAGATACGCAGTATTTT. Translated: CATSSAPGAKITHSSDTQYF. V is TRBV24-1 and J is TRBJ2-3; a weak D match, TRBD1 (6 bases). Trimming cost V 6 bases and J 4 bases, with 31 bases left between them. The CDR3 is made up of 20 amino acids. CDR1 and CDR2 (germline): KGHDR, SFDVKD.

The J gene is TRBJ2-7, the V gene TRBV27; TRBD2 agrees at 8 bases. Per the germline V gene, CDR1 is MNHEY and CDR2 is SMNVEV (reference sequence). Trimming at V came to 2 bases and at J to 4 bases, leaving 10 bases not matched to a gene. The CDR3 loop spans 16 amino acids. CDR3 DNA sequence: TGTGCCAGCAGTTTACTGTCTGAGAGCGGGAGATACGAGCAGTACTTC. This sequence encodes CASSLLSESGRYEQYF.

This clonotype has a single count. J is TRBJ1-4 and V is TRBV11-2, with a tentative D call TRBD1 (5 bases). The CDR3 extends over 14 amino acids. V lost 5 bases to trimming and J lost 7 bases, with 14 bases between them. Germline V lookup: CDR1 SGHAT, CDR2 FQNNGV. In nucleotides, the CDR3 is TGTGCCAGCAGCGAGGGCGGGGCCGTTGAAAAACTGTTTTTT. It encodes CASSEGGAVEKLFF.

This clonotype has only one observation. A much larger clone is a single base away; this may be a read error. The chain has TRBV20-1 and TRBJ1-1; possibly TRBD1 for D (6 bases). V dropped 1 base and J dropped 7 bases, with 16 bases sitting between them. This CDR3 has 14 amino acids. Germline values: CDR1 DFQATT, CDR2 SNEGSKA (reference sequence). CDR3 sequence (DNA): TGCAGTGCTAGAGTCCCAGGGGCGCCTCTTGAAGCTTTCTTT. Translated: CSARVPGAPLEAFF.

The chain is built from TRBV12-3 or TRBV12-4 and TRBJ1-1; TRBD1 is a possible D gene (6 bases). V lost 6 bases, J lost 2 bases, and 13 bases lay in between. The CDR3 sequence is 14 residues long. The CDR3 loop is CASRSLDRNTEAFF. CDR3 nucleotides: TGTGCCAGCAGGTCGCTGGACAGAAACACTGAAGCTTTCTTT.

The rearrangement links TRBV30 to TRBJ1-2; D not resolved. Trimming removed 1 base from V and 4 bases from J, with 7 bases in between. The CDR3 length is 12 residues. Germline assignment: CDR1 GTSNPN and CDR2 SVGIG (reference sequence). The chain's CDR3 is CAWSGSSYGYTF. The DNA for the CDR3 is TGTGCCTGGAGTGGGTCTTCCTATGGCTACACCTTC.

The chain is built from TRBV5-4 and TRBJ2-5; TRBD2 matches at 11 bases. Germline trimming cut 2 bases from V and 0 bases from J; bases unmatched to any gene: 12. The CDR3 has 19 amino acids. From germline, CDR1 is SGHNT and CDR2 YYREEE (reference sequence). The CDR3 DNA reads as TGTGCCAGCAGCTTTCCGGGACTAGCGGAACCGCAGTACCAAGAGACCCAGTACTTC. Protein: CASSFPGLAEPQYQETQYF.

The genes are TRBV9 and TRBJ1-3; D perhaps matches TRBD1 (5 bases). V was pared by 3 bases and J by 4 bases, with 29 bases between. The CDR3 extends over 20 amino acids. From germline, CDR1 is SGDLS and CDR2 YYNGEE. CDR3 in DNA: TGTGCCAGCAGCGATACCGGGACCCAAGCCCAACGGGCGGAGGGAAACACCATATATTTT. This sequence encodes CASSDTGTQAQRAEGNTIYF.

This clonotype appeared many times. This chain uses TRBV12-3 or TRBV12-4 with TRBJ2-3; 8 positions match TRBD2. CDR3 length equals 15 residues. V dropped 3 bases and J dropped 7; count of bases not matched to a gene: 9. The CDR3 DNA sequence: TGTGCCAGCAGTTTCGGGGGGGCCCGGGGAAATACGCAGTATTTT. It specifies CASSFGGARGNTQYF.

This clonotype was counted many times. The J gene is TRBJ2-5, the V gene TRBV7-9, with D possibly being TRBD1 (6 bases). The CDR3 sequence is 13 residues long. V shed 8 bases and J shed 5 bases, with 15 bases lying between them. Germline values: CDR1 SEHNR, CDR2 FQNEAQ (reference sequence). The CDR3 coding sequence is TGTGCCAGCTGTGCATGGGGGCGGGAGACCCAGTACTTC. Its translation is CASCAWGRETQYF.

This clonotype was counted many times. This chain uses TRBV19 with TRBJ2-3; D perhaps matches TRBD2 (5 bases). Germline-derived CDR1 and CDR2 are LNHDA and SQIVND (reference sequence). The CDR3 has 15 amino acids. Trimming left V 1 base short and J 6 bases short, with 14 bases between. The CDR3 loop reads CASSIGGAGGDTQYF. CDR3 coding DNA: TGTGCCAGTAGTATAGGTGGCGCGGGCGGGGATACGCAGTATTTT.

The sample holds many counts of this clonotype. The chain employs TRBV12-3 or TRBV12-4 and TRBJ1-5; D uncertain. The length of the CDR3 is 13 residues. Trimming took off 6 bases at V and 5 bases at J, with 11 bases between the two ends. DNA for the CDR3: TGTGCCAGCAGACTCGAACTGGATCAGCCCCAGCATTTT. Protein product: CASRLELDQPQHF.

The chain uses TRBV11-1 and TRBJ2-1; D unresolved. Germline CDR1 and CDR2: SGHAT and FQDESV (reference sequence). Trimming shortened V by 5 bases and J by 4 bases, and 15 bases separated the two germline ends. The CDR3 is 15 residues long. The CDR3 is CASSLSVAAYNEQFF. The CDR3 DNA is TGTGCCAGCAGCCTTTCCGTTGCGGCTTACAATGAGCAGTTCTTC.